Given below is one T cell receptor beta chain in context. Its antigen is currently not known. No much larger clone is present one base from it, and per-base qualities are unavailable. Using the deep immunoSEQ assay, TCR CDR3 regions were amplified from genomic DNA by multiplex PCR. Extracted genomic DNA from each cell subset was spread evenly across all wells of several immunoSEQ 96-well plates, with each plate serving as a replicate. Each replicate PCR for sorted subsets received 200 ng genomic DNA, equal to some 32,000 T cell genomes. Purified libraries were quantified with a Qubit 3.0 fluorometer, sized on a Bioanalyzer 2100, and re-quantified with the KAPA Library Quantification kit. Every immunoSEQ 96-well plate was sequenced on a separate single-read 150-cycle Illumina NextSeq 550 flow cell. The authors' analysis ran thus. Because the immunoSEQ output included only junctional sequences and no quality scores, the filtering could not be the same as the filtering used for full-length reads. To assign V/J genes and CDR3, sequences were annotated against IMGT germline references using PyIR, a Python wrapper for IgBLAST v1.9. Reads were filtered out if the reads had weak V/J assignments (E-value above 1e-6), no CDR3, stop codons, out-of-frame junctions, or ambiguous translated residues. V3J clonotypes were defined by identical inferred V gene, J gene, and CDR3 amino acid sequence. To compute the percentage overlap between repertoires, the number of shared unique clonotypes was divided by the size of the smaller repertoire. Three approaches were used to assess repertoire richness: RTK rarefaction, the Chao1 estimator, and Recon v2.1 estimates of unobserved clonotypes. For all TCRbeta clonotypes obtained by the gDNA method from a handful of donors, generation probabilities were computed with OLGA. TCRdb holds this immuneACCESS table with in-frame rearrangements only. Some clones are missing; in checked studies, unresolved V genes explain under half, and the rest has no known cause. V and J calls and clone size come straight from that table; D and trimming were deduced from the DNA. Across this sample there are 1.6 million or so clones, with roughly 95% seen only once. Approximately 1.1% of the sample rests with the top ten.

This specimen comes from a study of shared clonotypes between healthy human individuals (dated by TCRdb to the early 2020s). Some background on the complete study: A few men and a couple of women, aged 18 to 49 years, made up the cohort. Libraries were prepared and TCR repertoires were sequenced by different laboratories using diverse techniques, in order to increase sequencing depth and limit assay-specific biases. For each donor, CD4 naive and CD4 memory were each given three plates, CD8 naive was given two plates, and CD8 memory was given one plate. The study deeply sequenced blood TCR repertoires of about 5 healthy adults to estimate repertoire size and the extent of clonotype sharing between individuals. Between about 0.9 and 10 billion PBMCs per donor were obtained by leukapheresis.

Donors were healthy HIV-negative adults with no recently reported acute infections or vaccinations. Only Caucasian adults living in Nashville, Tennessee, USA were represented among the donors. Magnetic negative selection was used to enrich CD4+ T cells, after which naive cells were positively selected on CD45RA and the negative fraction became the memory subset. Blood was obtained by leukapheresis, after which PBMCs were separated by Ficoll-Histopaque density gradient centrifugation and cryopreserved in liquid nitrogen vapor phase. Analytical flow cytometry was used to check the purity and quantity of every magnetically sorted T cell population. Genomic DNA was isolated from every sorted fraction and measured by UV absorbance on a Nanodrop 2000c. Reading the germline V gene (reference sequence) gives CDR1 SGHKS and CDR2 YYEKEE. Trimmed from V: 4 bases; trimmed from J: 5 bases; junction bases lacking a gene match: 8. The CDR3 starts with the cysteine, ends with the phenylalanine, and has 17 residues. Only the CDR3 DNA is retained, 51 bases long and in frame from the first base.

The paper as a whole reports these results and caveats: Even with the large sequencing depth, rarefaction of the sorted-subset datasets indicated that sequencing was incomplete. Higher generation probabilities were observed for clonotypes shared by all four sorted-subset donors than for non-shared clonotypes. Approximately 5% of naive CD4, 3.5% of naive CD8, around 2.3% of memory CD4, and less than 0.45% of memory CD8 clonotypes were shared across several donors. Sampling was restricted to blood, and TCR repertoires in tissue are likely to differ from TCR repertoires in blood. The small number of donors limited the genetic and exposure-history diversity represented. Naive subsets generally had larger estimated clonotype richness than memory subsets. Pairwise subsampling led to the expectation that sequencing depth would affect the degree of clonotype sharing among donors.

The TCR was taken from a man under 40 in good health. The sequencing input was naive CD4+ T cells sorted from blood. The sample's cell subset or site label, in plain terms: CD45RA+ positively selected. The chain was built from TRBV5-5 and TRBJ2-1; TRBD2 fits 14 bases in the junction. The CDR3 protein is CASSPWGLAGVDNEQFF. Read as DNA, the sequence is TGTGCCAGCAGCCCCTGGGGACTAGCGGGAGTCGACAATGAGCAGTTCTTC.